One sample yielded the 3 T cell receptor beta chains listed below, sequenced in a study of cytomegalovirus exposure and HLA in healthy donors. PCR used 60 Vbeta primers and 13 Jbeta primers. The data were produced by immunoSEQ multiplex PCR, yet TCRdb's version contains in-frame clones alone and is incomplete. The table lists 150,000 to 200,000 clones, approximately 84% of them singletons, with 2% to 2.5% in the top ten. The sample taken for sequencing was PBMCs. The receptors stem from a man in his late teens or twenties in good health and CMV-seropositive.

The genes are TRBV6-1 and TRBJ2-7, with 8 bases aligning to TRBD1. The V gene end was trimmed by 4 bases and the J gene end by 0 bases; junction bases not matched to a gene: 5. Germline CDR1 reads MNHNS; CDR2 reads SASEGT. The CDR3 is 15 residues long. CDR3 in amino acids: CASSGRQGSSYEQYF. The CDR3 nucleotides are TGTGCCAGCAGTGGACGACAGGGGAGCTCCTACGAGCAGTACTTC.

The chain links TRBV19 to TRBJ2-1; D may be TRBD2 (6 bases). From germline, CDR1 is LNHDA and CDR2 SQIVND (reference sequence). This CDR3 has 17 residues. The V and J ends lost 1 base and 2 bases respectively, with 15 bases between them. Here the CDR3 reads CASSIVREQPTYNEQFF. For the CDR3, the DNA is TGTGCCAGTAGTATAGTTCGGGAGCAACCCACCTACAATGAGCAGTTCTTC.

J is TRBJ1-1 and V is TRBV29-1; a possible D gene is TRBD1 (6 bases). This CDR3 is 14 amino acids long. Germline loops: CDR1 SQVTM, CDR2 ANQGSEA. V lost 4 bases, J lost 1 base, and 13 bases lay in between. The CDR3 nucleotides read TGCAGCGTTGTGAGGGCAGGGGCGAACACTGAAGCTTTCTTT. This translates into CSVVRAGANTEAFF.